This T cell receptor (beta chain) was profiled in a study of T cells expressing NK-cell markers. Background on the study: Researchers got TCR beta repertoires out of sorted CD3+CD56+NKG2C+, CD3+CD56+NKG2C- and CD3+CD56-NKG2C+ T cells. Study-level results: NKG2C+ dominant clonotypes from roughly 6 donors made up about 1.0-8% of CD8+ T cells.

TCRdb re-called the 5' RACE reads; every CDR3 protein appears as one record, without DNA. Recorded here are 350,000 to 400,000 distinct CDR3 sequences; the top ten clones represent about 10%. On this clonotype: The antigen is unknown.

There are 15 residues in the CDR3. Germline V lookup: CDR1 SGHVS, CDR2 FQNEAQ. The clonotype was recovered from a woman aged 45-65 years in good health. The rearrangement joins TRBV7-8 to TRBJ2-6; checking the TCRdb D call of TRBD1 is not possible without DNA. Sequencing was done on a sample of blood T cells: a sorted CD56 or NKG2C T cell subset, CD4+ or CD8+ T cells, or bulk PBMC T cells (not recorded which). The CDR3 sequence: CASSRTGAGANVLTF.